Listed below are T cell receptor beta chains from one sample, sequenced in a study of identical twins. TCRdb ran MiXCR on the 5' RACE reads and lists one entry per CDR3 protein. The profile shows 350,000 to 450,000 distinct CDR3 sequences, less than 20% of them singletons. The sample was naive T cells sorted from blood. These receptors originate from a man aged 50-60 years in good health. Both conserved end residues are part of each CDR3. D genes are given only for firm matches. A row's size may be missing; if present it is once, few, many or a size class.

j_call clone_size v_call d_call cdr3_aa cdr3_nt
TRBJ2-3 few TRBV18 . CASSSGRVDTQYF TGTGCCAGCTCCTCTGGACGGGTGGATACGCAGTATTTT
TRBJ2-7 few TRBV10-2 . CASSEIYRFADF TGCGCCAGCAGTGAAATTTATCGGTTTGCGGACTTC
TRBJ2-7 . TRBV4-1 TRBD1 CASSQGVLGGTGSYEQYF TGCGCCAGCAGCCAAGGGGTTTTAGGCGGGACAGGGAGCTACGAGCAGTACTTC
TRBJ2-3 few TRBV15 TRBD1 CATSGFGTDFTDTQYF TGTGCCACCAGCGGGTTCGGGACAGACTTCACAGATACGCAGTATTTT
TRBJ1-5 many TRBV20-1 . CSASRLGSNQPQHF TGCAGTGCATCGCGTCTTGGTAGCAATCAGCCCCAGCATTTT
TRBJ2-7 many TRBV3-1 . CASSQPGGGRLYF TGTGCCAGCAGCCAACCCGGGGGCGGCAGATTGTACTTC
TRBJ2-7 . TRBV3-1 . CASSQIAYEQYF TGTGCCAGCAGCCAGATAGCCTACGAGCAGTACTTC
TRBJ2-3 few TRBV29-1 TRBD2 CSVTSGRTSVPDTQYF TGCAGCGTTACATCCGGTAGGACTAGCGTTCCAGATACGCAGTATTTT
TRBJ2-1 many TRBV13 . CASSFERLGKYNEQFF TGTGCCAGCAGCTTCGAGCGCTTGGGGAAGTACAATGAGCAGTTCTTC
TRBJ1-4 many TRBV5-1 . CASRLGGSNEKLFF TGCGCCAGCAGACTGGGGGGATCTAATGAAAAACTGTTTTTT
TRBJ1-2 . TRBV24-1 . CATSDSAPNYGYTF TGTGCCACCAGTGATTCTGCTCCTAACTATGGCTACACCTTC
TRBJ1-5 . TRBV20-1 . CSARDRAWGSHNQPQHF TGCAGTGCTAGAGATCGGGCATGGGGCAGCCACAATCAGCCCCAGCATTTT
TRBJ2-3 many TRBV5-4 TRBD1 CASSSRTGTTDTQYF TGTGCCAGCAGTTCCCGGACAGGGACTACAGATACGCAGTATTTT
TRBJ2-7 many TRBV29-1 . CSVVTLKGIEQYF TGCAGCGTTGTCACTCTCAAGGGTATCGAGCAGTACTTC
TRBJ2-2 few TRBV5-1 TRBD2 CASSLGGLAGPNTGELFF TGCGCCAGCAGCTTGGGTGGACTAGCGGGTCCGAACACCGGGGAGCTGTTTTTT
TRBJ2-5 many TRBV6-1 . CASSDLLWKQETQYF TGTGCCAGCAGTGACCTTCTATGGAAACAAGAGACCCAGTACTTC
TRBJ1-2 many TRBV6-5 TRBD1 CASGQGDYGYTF TGTGCCAGCGGACAGGGAGACTATGGCTACACCTTC
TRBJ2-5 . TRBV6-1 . CASSERQSETQYF TGTGCCAGCAGTGAGAGGCAGTCGGAGACCCAGTACTTC
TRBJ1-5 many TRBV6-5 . CASSYSLNQPQHF TGTGCCAGCAGTTACAGTCTCAATCAGCCCCAGCATTTT
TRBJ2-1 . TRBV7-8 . CASSPRVAGELYNEQFF TGTGCCAGCAGCCCAAGGGTAGCAGGGGAACTGTACAATGAGCAGTTCTTC